This T cell receptor beta chain was sequenced during a study of T-cell memory formation after mild COVID-19. The overall study: The two donors had largely donor-specific TCR clusters.

TCRalpha and TCRbeta libraries used 5'RACE with constant-segment primers and UMIs. TCRdb analysed the 5' RACE reads with MiXCR anew, one entry per CDR3 protein. This table holds 380,000 or so distinct CDR3 sequences, roughly 13% found once. This clonotype was seen repeatedly, ten times or more. Its target is unknown. Study-wide results and caveats: Clones that contracted from day 15 to 85 had balanced CD4/CD8; later expanders were CD4+ biased. Memory cells collected pre-infection included some clones that later responded, suggesting cross-reactive memory joined.

This CDR3 is 14 amino acids long. Trimming cost V 1 base and J 4 bases, with 10 bases left between them. The sequence derives from a man between 18 and 35 years old who had mild COVID-19 (a few samples of this study predate the infection). Cell type and time point are not known. Source material: PBMCs or a T cell subset sorted from them (not recorded which). The gene calls are TRBV12-3 or TRBV12-4 and TRBJ1-2, with unresolved D. Here the CDR3 reads CASSLEGWGYGYTF. The CDR3 DNA is TGTGCCAGCAGTTTAGAGGGCTGGGGCTATGGCTACACCTTC.